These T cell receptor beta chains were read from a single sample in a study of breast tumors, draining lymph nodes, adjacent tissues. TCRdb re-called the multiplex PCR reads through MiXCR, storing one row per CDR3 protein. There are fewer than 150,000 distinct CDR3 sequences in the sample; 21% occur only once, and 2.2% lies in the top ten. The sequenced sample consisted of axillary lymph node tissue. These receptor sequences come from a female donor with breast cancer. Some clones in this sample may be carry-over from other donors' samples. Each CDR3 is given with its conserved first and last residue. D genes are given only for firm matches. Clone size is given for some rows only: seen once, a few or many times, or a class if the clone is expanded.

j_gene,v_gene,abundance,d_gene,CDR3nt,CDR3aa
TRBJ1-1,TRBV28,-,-,TGTGCCAGCAGTTTGATCGGGCGCGGGGACACTGAAGCTTTCTTT,CASSLIGRGDTEAFF
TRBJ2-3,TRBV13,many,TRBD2,TGTGCCAGCAGCTTGGAGGGACTAGCCGATACGCAGTATTTT,CASSLEGLADTQYF
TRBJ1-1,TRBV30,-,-,TGTGCCTGGTACGAAGGGTCGAACACTGAAGCTTTCTTT,CAWYEGSNTEAFF
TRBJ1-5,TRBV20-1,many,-,TGCAGTGAGGGGCAGGGAAATCAGCCCCAGCATTTT,CSEGQGNQPQHF
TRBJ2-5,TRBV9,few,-,TGTGCCAGCAGCGTATCTGACAGCCCCACAGAGGAAGAGACCCAGTACTTC,CASSVSDSPTEEETQYF
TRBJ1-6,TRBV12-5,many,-,TGTGCTAGTGGTTTGGCCGGCTCCTCCTATAATTCACCCCTCCACTTT,CASGLAGSSYNSPLHF
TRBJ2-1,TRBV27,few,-,TGTGCCAGCAGTTTAAAGGTAGGGGACAATGAGCAGTTCTTC,CASSLKVGDNEQFF
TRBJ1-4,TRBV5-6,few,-,TGTGCCAGCAGCGCCCATGACCCGAATGAAAAACTGTTTTTT,CASSAHDPNEKLFF
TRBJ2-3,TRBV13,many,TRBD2,TGTGCCAGCAGCCACTGGTCTAGCGGGAGGACAGATACGCAGTATTTT,CASSHWSSGRTDTQYF
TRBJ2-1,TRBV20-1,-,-,TGCAGTGCTAGAGGCGGAGGGGAATTGGACAATGAGCAGTTCTTC,CSARGGGELDNEQFF
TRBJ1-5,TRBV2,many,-,TGTGCCAGCAGTCCTGATAGATATCAGCCCCAGCATTTT,CASSPDRYQPQHF
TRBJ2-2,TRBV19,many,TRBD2,TGTGCCAGTAGTCTTAGCGGGATCAACACCGGGGAGCTGTTTTTT,CASSLSGINTGELFF
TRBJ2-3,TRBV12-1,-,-,TGTGCCAGCAGCTTTGCATCGCGGGATTCTAGCACAGATACGCAGTATTTT,CASSFASRDSSTDTQYF
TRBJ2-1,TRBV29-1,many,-,TGCAGCGTTAAGACAGGTTTTAATGAGCAGTTCTTC,CSVKTGFNEQFF
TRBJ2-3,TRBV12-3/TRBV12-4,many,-,TGTGCCAGCAGCGAGACGGAGGATGCACACCATACGCAGTATTTT,CASSETEDAHHTQYF
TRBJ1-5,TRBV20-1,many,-,TGCAGTGCCCAAAAGGGGGACCAGCCCCAGCATTTT,CSAQKGDQPQHF